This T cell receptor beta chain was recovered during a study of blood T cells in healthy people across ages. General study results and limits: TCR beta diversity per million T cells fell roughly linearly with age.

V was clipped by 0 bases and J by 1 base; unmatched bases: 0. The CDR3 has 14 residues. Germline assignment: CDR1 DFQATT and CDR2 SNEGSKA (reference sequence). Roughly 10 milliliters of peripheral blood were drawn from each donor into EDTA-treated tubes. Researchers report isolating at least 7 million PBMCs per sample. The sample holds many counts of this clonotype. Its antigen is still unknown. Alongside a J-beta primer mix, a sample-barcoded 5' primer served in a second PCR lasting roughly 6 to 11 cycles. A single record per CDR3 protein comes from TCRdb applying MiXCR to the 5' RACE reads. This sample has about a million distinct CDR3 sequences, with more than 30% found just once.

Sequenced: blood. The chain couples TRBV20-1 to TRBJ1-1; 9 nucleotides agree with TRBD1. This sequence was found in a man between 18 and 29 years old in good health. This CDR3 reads CSAREGQGNTEAFF. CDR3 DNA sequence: TGCAGTGCTAGAGAGGGACAGGGGAACACTGAAGCTTTCTTT.